One sample yielded the 9 T cell receptor beta chains listed below, sequenced in a study of blood T cells in healthy people across ages. Sample-barcoded 5' priming and a J-beta primer mix drove a second PCR of about 6 to 12 cycles. A single record per CDR3 protein comes from TCRdb applying MiXCR to the 5' RACE reads. The table records about 1.7 million distinct CDR3 sequences, about 28% of them present only once. Sequenced material: blood. The receptors were gathered from a woman in her twenties or thirties in good health.

The V gene is TRBV20-1, the J gene TRBJ2-3, with D tentatively TRBD1 (6 bases). There are 14 residues in the CDR3. Germline CDR1 DFQATT, CDR2 SNEGSKA (reference sequence). V was pared by 6 bases and J by 0 bases, with 13 bases between. CDR3 bases: TGCAGTGCCCCAGGGGTCGCTAGCACAGATACGCAGTATTTT. Its translation is CSAPGVASTDTQYF.

In this sample, this clonotype turned up a few times. This sequence joins TRBV2 and TRBJ1-1; 7 nucleotides match TRBD1. Germline V lookup: CDR1 SNHLY, CDR2 FYNNEI. V lost 2 bases, J lost 3 bases, and 9 bases stayed unmatched. The CDR3 has 16 amino acids. The CDR3 protein is CASSEQGDPSYTEAFF. The CDR3 coding sequence is TGTGCCAGCAGTGAACAGGGGGACCCCTCGTACACTGAAGCTTTCTTT. The full variable domain, rest sourced from reference TRBV2 and TRBJ1-1, is EPEVTQTPSHQVTQMGQEVILRCVPISNHLYFYWYRQILGQKVEFLVSFYNNEISEKSEIFDDQFSVERPDGSNFTLKIRSTKLEDSAMYFCASSEQGDPSYTEAFFGQGTRLTVV.

This clonotype was seen a handful of times. This chain connects TRBV5-5 to TRBJ1-2; 9 bases match TRBD1. CDR1 and CDR2 (germline): SGHKS, YYEKEE (reference sequence). The CDR3 runs 15 residues. After removal of 1 base from V and 3 bases from J, the junction contained 4 bases not matched to a gene. CDR3 coding DNA: TGTGCCAGCAGCTTGAAGACAGGGGGTCACTATGGCTACACCTTC. Translation: CASSLKTGGHYGYTF.

This clonotype has more than one count but fewer than ten. J is TRBJ2-1 and V is TRBV6-5, with D unclear. The length of the CDR3 is 15 residues. The germline V gene has CDR1 MNHEY and CDR2 SVGAGI. Trimming removed 5 bases at V and 6 bases at J, with 17 bases between. CDR3 amino acids: CASSHPYPGRNEQFF. Written as DNA, the CDR3 is TGTGCCAGCAGTCACCCATACCCAGGACGCAATGAGCAGTTCTTC.

The chain combines TRBV29-1 with TRBJ2-3; TRBD2 agrees at 7 bases. The CDR3 totals 14 residues. Trimming at V came to 8 bases and at J to 5 bases, leaving 13 bases not matched to a gene. CDR1 is SQVTM, CDR2 ANQGSEA, per germline. This CDR3 is CSSEDGRIGDTQYF. Here the CDR3 DNA reads TGCAGCTCGGAGGACGGGAGGATCGGAGATACGCAGTATTTT.

As concerns this clonotype: This could be a read error, since a much larger clone is one nucleotide away. The chain uses TRBV7-9 and TRBJ2-4; D remains unclear. The length of the CDR3 is 13 residues. Germline assignment: CDR1 SEHNR and CDR2 FQNEAQ (reference sequence). CDR3 DNA sequence: TGTTCCAGCAGCTTAGAAGACGAGGACATTCAGTACTTC. It encodes CSSSLEDEDIQYF.

The sample holds a few counts of this clonotype. The chain uses TRBV6-5 and TRBJ2-6; 9 positions match TRBD1. The CDR3 is 18 residues long. V lost 2 bases and J lost 3; bases outside the gene matches: 8. Germline assignment: CDR1 MNHEY and CDR2 SVGAGI. CDR3 DNA sequence: TGTGCCAGCAGTTACCCATTCTACAGGGGGCATGGGGCCAACGTCCTGACTTTC. It yields the protein CASSYPFYRGHGANVLTF.

The CDR3 protein is CASSLGSGVYNEQYF. The CDR3, as DNA: TGTGCCAGCAGCTTAGGTAGCGGTGTCTACAATGAGCAGTACTTC. The chain combines TRBV11-2 with TRBJ2-7, with D possibly being TRBD2 (6 bases). The CDR3 extends over 15 amino acids. V lost 1 base, J lost 7 bases, and 17 bases lay in between. CDR1 and CDR2 (germline): SGHAT, FQNNGV. The variable domain in full, with the rest retrieved from reference TRBV11-2 and TRBJ2-7, is EAGVAQSPRYKIIEKRQSVAFWCNPISGHATLYWYQQILGQGPKLLIQFQNNGVVDDSQLPKDRFSAERLKGVDSTLKIQPAKLEDSAVYLCASSLGSGVYNEQYFGPGTRLTVT.

This clonotype appeared a few times. The rearrangement joins TRBV6-5 to TRBJ2-1; 10 bases match TRBD2. This CDR3 is 14 amino acids long. CDR1 and CDR2 (germline): MNHEY, SVGAGI. The V gene end was trimmed by 8 bases and the J gene end by 8 bases; junction bases not matched to a gene: 9. The CDR3 loop is CASGLAGVNDEQFF. The CDR3 DNA follows: TGTGCCAGCGGCCTAGCGGGAGTTAACGATGAGCAGTTCTTC.